This T cell receptor beta chain derives from a study of cytomegalovirus exposure and HLA in healthy donors. Study-wide results and caveats: Several top significant clusters appeared, in a later analysis, to be linked to common viral pathogens. Per a prior analysis, the majority of TCR beta V segments were productive roughly 90% or roughly 30% of the time.

Healthy donors of bone marrow made up the group. Concerning this clone: Its antigen is unidentified.

PCR employed 60 Vbeta and 13 Jbeta primers. This table comes from immunoSEQ multiplex PCR, and its TCRdb copy is limited to in-frame clones, with some not included. The top ten clones hold 2.5% to 3.5% of a sample with 110,000 to 150,000 clones, around 79% of them seen once. The sample was PBMCs. This TCR was sampled from a female donor in good health and CMV-seronegative.

For the CDR3, the DNA is TGCGCCAGCGTGTCCTCGGGAGCAGGTGAGCAGTACTTC. This codes for CASVSSGAGEQYF. The genes are TRBV10-2 and TRBJ2-7, with a tentative D call TRBD2 (6 bases). Germline assignment: CDR1 WSHSY and CDR2 SAAADI. The CDR3 is 13 amino acids. Trimming stripped 8 bases from V and 7 bases from J, with 18 bases between.